Detailed here is one T cell receptor (beta chain). Its antigen is unidentified. Unmatched junction bases numbered 8, after V lost 7 bases and J lost 14 bases. The germline V gene has CDR1 SNHLY and CDR2 FYNNEI. This CDR3 region has 13 residues. The data belong to a study of cytomegalovirus exposure and HLA in healthy donors. The donors were part of the validation cohort, which consisted of over a hundred subjects and was separate from the first cohort of 666 subjects. TCRdb keeps only in-frame clones here, not all; method: immunoSEQ multiplex PCR. The data contain under 95,000 clones, 94% of them seen just once; the ten biggest clones take up approximately 2.1%. Study-level points and caveats: The study put some 150 TCR beta chains on its list as cytomegalovirus-associated. Reports credit the classifier with highly specific, highly sensitive diagnosis of cytomegalovirus status.

The sequenced material came from PBMCs. This rearrangement joins TRBV2 to TRBJ2-1; 13 nucleotides align to TRBD2. This receptor was obtained from a woman in her late teens or twenties in good health and CMV-seronegative. CDR3 nucleotides: TGTGCCAGCACGCCGGGACTAGCGGGATTTAAGTTCTTC. Amino acids: CASTPGLAGFKFF.